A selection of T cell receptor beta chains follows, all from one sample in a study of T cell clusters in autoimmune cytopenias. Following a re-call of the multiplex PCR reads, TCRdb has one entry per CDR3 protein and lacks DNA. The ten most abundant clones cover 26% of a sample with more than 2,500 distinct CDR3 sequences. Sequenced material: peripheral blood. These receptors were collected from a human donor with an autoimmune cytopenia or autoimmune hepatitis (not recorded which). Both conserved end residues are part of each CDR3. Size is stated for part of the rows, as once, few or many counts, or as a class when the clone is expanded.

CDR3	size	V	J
CASSLGGQRDYGYTF	medium-sized	TRBV12-3/TRBV12-4	TRBJ1-2
CASSLGRLASYEQYF	medium-sized	TRBV5-5	TRBJ2-7
CASSSILANEQFF	medium-sized	TRBV6-5	TRBJ2-1
CASSERPNLDTQYF	medium-sized	TRBV6-1	TRBJ2-3
CASSSHDRAGVGSPLHF	medium-sized	TRBV7-9	TRBJ1-6
CASSPRTGRWGTEAFF	NA	TRBV6-2/TRBV6-3	TRBJ1-1
CASSPGTSRQGTQYF	medium-sized	TRBV27	TRBJ2-5
CASSYGGFSTDTQYF	medium-sized	TRBV6-2/TRBV6-3	TRBJ2-3
CASRVNTGELFF	NA	TRBV12-3/TRBV12-4	TRBJ2-2
CASSFSNEQFF	medium-sized	TRBV5-6	TRBJ2-1
CASRSLWDYEQYF	medium-sized	TRBV6-2/TRBV6-3	TRBJ2-7
CASSWGRRNEQYF	NA	TRBV6-2/TRBV6-3	TRBJ2-7
CASRRLAGGPYNEQFF	medium-sized	TRBV7-9	TRBJ2-1
CASSKSSTEKLFF	NA	TRBV7-9	TRBJ1-4